Below, 18 T cell receptor beta chains from the same sample are listed, as sequenced in a study of blood T cell repertoires in COVID-19. Assay: immunoSEQ multiplex PCR; the TCRdb copy retains only in-frame clones and omits some. The table records 65,000 or so clones, approximately 80% of them present only once. Sequencing input: peripheral blood. The receptors come from a human donor in a cohort sampled during active COVID-19.

The chain is built from TRBV19 and TRBJ1-5, with 7 positions matching TRBD1. Germline V lookup: CDR1 LNHDA, CDR2 SQIVND (reference sequence). Trimming cost V 4 bases and J 0 bases; bases outside gene matches: 6. This CDR3 spans 16 amino acids. The CDR3 sequence: CASSRRDRNSNQPQHF. CDR3 bases: TGTGCCAGTAGTAGGAGGGACAGAAATAGCAATCAGCCCCAGCATTTT.

The V gene is TRBV7-3, the J gene TRBJ1-1; D is possibly TRBD1 (5 bases). CDR1 SGHTA and CDR2 FQGTGA come from the germline V gene. This CDR3 has 14 residues. V was pared by 2 bases and J by 5 bases, with 12 bases between. The CDR3 here is CASSLDGGRTEAFF. CDR3 bases: TGTGCCAGCAGCTTAGACGGGGGTCGGACTGAAGCTTTCTTT.

V is TRBV5-1 and J is TRBJ2-7; D ambiguous. The germline V and J ends were trimmed by 0 bases and 0 bases, with 10 bases remaining between them. This CDR3 region has 15 residues. Germline loops: CDR1 SGHRS, CDR2 YFSETQ. The CDR3 here is CASSLGHEFSYEQYF. Here the CDR3 DNA reads TGCGCCAGCAGCTTGGGACACGAGTTCTCCTACGAGCAGTACTTC. Drawing the rest from reference TRBV5-1 and TRBJ2-7, the complete variable domain is KAGVTQTPRYLIKTRGQQVTLSCSPISGHRSVSWYQQTPGQGLQFLFEYFSETQRNKGNFPGRFSGRQFSNSRSEMNVSTLELGDSALYLCASSLGHEFSYEQYFGPGTRLTVT.

The genes are TRBV30 and TRBJ2-3; 9 nucleotides line up with TRBD1. The V gene end was trimmed by 5 bases and the J gene end by 10 bases; junction bases not matched to a gene: 13. The CDR3 contains 14 residues. Germline lookup yields CDR1 GTSNPN and CDR2 SVGIG (reference sequence). The CDR3 here is CAWGTGTGNLAQYF. CDR3 coding DNA: TGTGCCTGGGGTACCGGGACAGGGAATCTGGCGCAGTATTTT. Full variable domain (remainder filled in from reference TRBV30 and TRBJ2-3): SQTIHQWPATLVQPVGSPLSLECTVEGTSNPNLYWYRQAAGRGLQLLFYSVGIGQISSEVPQNLSASRPQDRQFILSSKKLLLSDSGFYLCAWGTGTGNLAQYFGPGTRLTVL.

V usage is TRBV2 and J usage is TRBJ2-7; D may be TRBD1 (6 bases). Germline V gives CDR1 SNHLY, CDR2 FYNNEI. V lost 7 bases and J lost 0, with 10 bases in between. CDR3 length equals 13 residues. The CDR3 DNA is TGTGCCAGCACCGAGGGGGTCTCCTACGAGCAGTACTTC. It translates to CASTEGVSYEQYF.

The chain employs TRBV7-6 and TRBJ2-2; D gene uncertain. The CDR3 runs to 12 residues. Trimming took off 2 bases at V and 7 bases at J, with 5 bases between the two ends. The germline V gene encodes CDR1 SGHVS and CDR2 FNYEAQ. The CDR3 nucleotides are TGTGCCAGCAGCTTAATTATCGGGGAGCTGTTTTTT. Translating it yields CASSLIIGELFF.

V and J are TRBV7-3 and TRBJ2-3; D remains unclear. Germline V gives CDR1 SGHTA, CDR2 FQGTGA. V lost 5 bases to trimming and J lost 8 bases, with 14 bases between them. This CDR3 contains 13 residues. In DNA form, the CDR3 reads TGTGCCAGCAGCCCGGGTAGCATAGCTACGCAGTATTTT. This gives the protein CASSPGSIATQYF.

J is TRBJ1-6 and V is TRBV3-1 (or the pseudogene TRBV3-2); 7 bases align to TRBD1. V lost 4 bases and J lost 12; bases outside the gene matches: 12. CDR1 and CDR2 from the germline V gene are LGHDT and YNNKEL (reference sequence). The CDR3 has 15 residues. DNA for the CDR3: TGTGCCAGCAGCCTTAGGGACAGCGGGAGGGTACCCCTCCACTTT. Protein sequence: CASSLRDSGRVPLHF.

This clone was found many times. J is TRBJ2-7 and V is TRBV27; D is unresolved. The CDR3 runs to 15 residues. Trimming shortened V by 3 bases and J by 0 bases, and 12 bases separated the two germline ends. Germline CDR1 is MNHEY and CDR2 is SMNVEV (reference sequence). The CDR3 bases are TGTGCCAGCAGTTTTGGTCCTTTCAGCTCCTACGAGCAGTACTTC. This gives the protein CASSFGPFSSYEQYF.

This clone was observed a single time. J is TRBJ2-7 and V is TRBV28, with D perhaps TRBD2 (7 bases). This CDR3 contains 11 residues. Germline loops: CDR1 MDHEN, CDR2 SYDVKM. V shed 5 bases and J shed 6 bases, with 8 bases lying between them. CDR3 DNA sequence: TGTGCCAGCAGTAGGGGGGGCGAGCAGTACTTC. It specifies CASSRGGEQYF.

The CDR3 reads CASSVQGAPHGRIFF. CDR3 DNA sequence: TGTGCCAGCAGTGTACAGGGGGCCCCTCACGGGAGAATCTTCTTC. The chain joins TRBV2 to TRBJ2-1; 9 positions agree with TRBD1. CDR1 and CDR2 from the germline V gene are SNHLY and FYNNEI. Trimming at V came to 4 bases and at J to 16 bases, leaving 17 bases not matched to a gene. This CDR3 is 15 amino acids long.

The chain employs TRBV13 and TRBJ2-3; 8 positions agree with TRBD2. V gave up 7 bases and J gave up 2 bases; unmatched junction bases: 5. The CDR3 runs to 14 residues. Germline-derived CDR1 and CDR2 are PRHDT and FYEKMQ (reference sequence). The CDR3 region is CASTRAGATDTQYF. The DNA of the CDR3 is TGTGCCAGCACTCGAGCGGGGGCCACAGATACGCAGTATTTT.

V and J are TRBV13 and TRBJ1-4, with D possibly TRBD1 on 6 matching bases. The CDR3 sequence is 14 residues long. Trimming removed 2 bases from V and 10 bases from J, with 14 bases in between. Germline values: CDR1 PRHDT, CDR2 FYEKMQ (reference sequence). The CDR3 nucleotides read TGTGCCAGCAGCTTATGGGGACACTGGGGAAAACTGTTTTTT. Residues: CASSLWGHWGKLFF. The variable domain in full, completed from reference TRBV13 and TRBJ1-4, reads AAGVIQSPRHLIKEKRETATLKCYPIPRHDTVYWYQQGPGQDPQFLISFYEKMQSDKGSIPDRFSAQQFSDYHSELNMSSLELGDSALYFCASSLWGHWGKLFFGSGTQLSVL.

This clone appeared many times. The CDR3 region has the DNA TGCGCCAGCAGCCTAGCGGTTTCGAGGGCCTATACCGGGGAGCTGTTTTTT. This sequence encodes CASSLAVSRAYTGELFF. This chain connects TRBV4-1 to TRBJ2-2, with D tentatively TRBD2 (6 bases). There are 17 residues in the CDR3. Germline CDR1 and CDR2: MGHRA and YSYEKL. Trimming removed 4 bases from V and 5 bases from J, with 20 bases in between.

V usage is TRBV2 and J usage is TRBJ1-1; D may be TRBD1 (5 bases). V was pared by 4 bases and J by 1 base, with 10 bases between. CDR1 is SNHLY, CDR2 FYNNEI, per germline. The CDR3 length is 14 residues. Here the CDR3 reads CASSVGGENTEAFF. CDR3 nucleotide sequence: TGTGCCAGCAGTGTCGGGGGGGAGAACACTGAAGCTTTCTTT.

The chain links TRBV6-1 to TRBJ2-7; a weak D match, TRBD2 (6 bases). Germline V lookup: CDR1 MNHNS, CDR2 SASEGT. There are 15 residues in the CDR3. V shed 2 bases and J shed 1 base, with 12 bases lying between them. For the CDR3, the DNA is TGTGCCAGCAGTGAATGGAGACTAGGGTCCTACGAGCAGTACTTC. This translates into CASSEWRLGSYEQYF.

This clone was observed a few times. This chain joins TRBV3-1 (or the pseudogene TRBV3-2) and TRBJ2-5; 11 nucleotides agree with TRBD2. Germline CDR1 and CDR2: LGHDT and YNNKEL (reference sequence). The CDR3 sequence is 17 residues long. V was pared by 4 bases and J by 2 bases, with 9 bases of the junction left unmatched. The CDR3 DNA sequence: TGTGCCAGCAGCCGCTACCTAGCGGGGGGATCTCAAGAGACCCAGTACTTC. It encodes CASSRYLAGGSQETQYF.

The chain is built from TRBV11-2 and TRBJ1-2; TRBD1 matches 8 bases. J lost 4 bases, V lost 6 bases, and 7 bases had no gene match. The CDR3 length is 14 residues. Germline CDR1 and CDR2: SGHAT and FQNNGV. The CDR3 sequence: CASSRGQGFYGYTF. The CDR3 DNA sequence: TGTGCCAGCAGTCGCGGACAGGGCTTCTATGGCTACACCTTC.